This T cell receptor beta chain originates from a study of blood T cell repertoires in COVID-19. Turning to the study itself: Whether acute or convalescent, the COVID-19 samples came from the United States, Italy and Spain. The cDNA or gDNA used as material had been derived from T cells, B-cell-depleted T cells, or PBMCs.

In the study's own analysis: Cell counts per sample came from amplifying reference gene primers. Only in-frame clones appear in the TCRdb table, and some are missing; sequencing was by immunoSEQ multiplex PCR. V and J calls and clone size are copied from that table; D and trimming were computed from the DNA. The table lists 30,000 or so clones, about four fifths of them singletons. The clonotype originates from a man between 45 and 60 years old with acute or convalescent COVID-19. The source material was peripheral blood.

The CDR3 protein is CASSLRTRGATNEKLFF. The CDR3 DNA sequence: TGCGCCAGCAGCTTAAGGACGCGGGGGGCAACTAATGAAAAACTGTTTTTT. The chain employs TRBV5-1 and TRBJ1-4, with a tentative D call TRBD1 (5 bases). Germline V CDR1 and CDR2: SGHRS, YFSETQ. CDR3 size: 17 residues. The ends were cut back, 2 bases at V and 0 bases at J, with 14 bases in the middle. Full variable domain (rest looked up from reference TRBV5-1 and TRBJ1-4): KAGVTQTPRYLIKTRGQQVTLSCSPISGHRSVSWYQQTPGQGLQFLFEYFSETQRNKGNFPGRFSGRQFSNSRSEMNVSTLELGDSALYLCASSLRTRGATNEKLFFGSGTQLSVL.